The following is a T cell receptor (beta chain) sequence with its context. The antigen it binds to is not known. Base quality data are lacking; no much larger clone is found one base away. Participants were included only if at least one PBMC sample before ART initiation and at least two post-ART samples were available. All participants with HIV were treated in the United States of America. Cryopreserved samples of about 0.9-11 million PBMC were thawed and washed before DNA extraction. At the time of the earliest PBMC sample, participants with HIV were aged between about 23 and 54 years. PBMC samples from each participant spanned 1-4 timepoints before ART initiation and 2-8 timepoints after ART initiation, with a median of 7 samples. Serial HIV viral load, CD4+ T-cell count, ART history and demographic data were obtained for every participant. Genomic DNA was extracted from unsorted PBMC with a Qiagen kit on a QIAcube, with processing performed in batches of 12 samples.

The immunoSEQ hsTCRB v3.0 assay was used at survey level resolution for TRB variable region sequencing. A depth of about 35,000-55,000 T-cell genomes per sample was targeted for TRB sequencing. An Illumina MiSeq with a v3 150-cycle kit was used to sequence the pooled TRB libraries. The paper's data handling went like this. Repertoire analysis was run in R within a reproducible Nextflow workflow that covered QC, data transformation and analysis. LymphoSeq2, an R package for exploring AIRR-Seq data, was used to implement custom analyses. A handful of samples that produced fewer than 5000 total TRB sequences were removed, so under 200 HIV repertoires were analyzed. Among the roughly 200 retained HIV repertoires, about 60 were collected before ART initiation and approximately 130 were collected after ART initiation. Repertoires were downsampled to 5000 TRB nucleotide sequences, with summary statistics averaged over 100 downsampling iterations. The analysis kept only TRB sequences whose CDR3 regions were at least seven amino acids long. Two measures captured diversity: a Shannon entropy-derived clonality score and the Gini coefficient. In repertoire networks, the top 5000 CDR3 amino acid sequences were linked whenever an edit distance of one separated two sequences. Antigen specificity groups and MHC restriction were predicted for TRB CDR3 amino acid sequences with GLIPH2. To flag known CMV, EBV, HIV or tissue antigen associations, CDR3 amino acid sequences were matched against VDJdb and McPAS-TCR. Pre-ART, post-ART and control groups were compared with Wilcoxon signed-rank tests and Holm-Bonferroni correction. TCRdb took this table from immuneACCESS and kept in-frame rearrangements with V and J called. Such tables lack part of the clones; where checked against another copy, unresolved V genes explain under half of the gap, and the rest is unexplained. V and J calls and clone size come straight from that table; D and trimming were deduced from the DNA. The sample table holds 25,000 to 35,000 clones, of which roughly nine tenths were seen once. The leading ten clones occupy 6% to 8.5% of the sample.

These data originate in a study of long-term antiretroviral therapy in people with HIV (dated by TCRdb to between 2021 and 2022). Turning to the overall study: The earliest samples were collected roughly a decade before the 2015 WHO recommendation for immediate ART, at a time when ART was usually postponed until CD4 counts fell. No cross-contamination during QIAcube processing turned up in test extractions that ran a monoclonal T-cell line alongside 33 polyclonal samples. From some 28 adults with confirmed HIV infection, the cohort provided 150 to 200 cryopreserved PBMC samples, gathered serially across a mean of approximately six years (range 1-12). Of the 30 or so participants with HIV, ten to eleven were female. Whether ART initiation and durable HIV suppression were associated with changes in peripheral blood TRB repertoire composition and diversity was tested in a retrospective serial study. What the study reported, not specific to this receptor: No data were available on ART adherence, viral resistance or therapy changes, limiting inferences about post-ART repertoire changes. The samples were dated from about 2004 to 2017, and the ART regimens that were used may be less effective than current ART regimens. ART initiation was associated with a significant increase in TRB diversity, but diversity stayed significantly below transplant donor controls even after long-term ART. Owing to limited PBMC availability, only the TCR beta chain was sequenced, without alpha chain pairing. Because pre-ART samples had limited cell numbers, profiling was done on unsorted PBMC rather than on sorted CD4+ and CD8+ T cells. CDR3 length ranges in HIV repertoires were narrower than in controls, and network structure suggested an antigen-experienced repertoire with only a slight naive shift after ART. At every time point, the repertoire was dominated by expanded TRB clones first identified before ART initiation, although this dominance fluctuated and, in many PLHIV, declined after ART.

From V the trimming removes 5 bases and from J it removes 5 bases, while the gene matches leave 7 bases of the junction unaccounted for. The CDR3, cysteine through phenylalanine, is 16 amino acids long. Just the 48-base CDR3 DNA is kept, in frame starting at base 1. CDR1 and CDR2 were assigned from the germline V gene as LGHNT and FRNRAP. The specimen comprised unsorted PBMCs, sampled about 5 years before starting antiretroviral therapy. Recombination connected TRBV12-5 to TRBJ2-5, with 14 bases matching TRBD2. The origin of this receptor is a man aged 50 to 59 with HIV. The DNA reads TGTGCTAGTGGTAGCGGACTAGCGGGAGGACAGGAGACCCAGTACTTC. Its coded protein is CASGSGLAGGQETQYF. Reference TRBV12-5 and TRBJ2-5 proteins supply the regions before and after the CDR3; the full variable domain is: DARVTQTPRHKVTEMGQEVTMRCQPILGHNTVFWYRQTMMQGLELLAYFRNRAPLDDSGMPKDRFSAEMPDATLATLKIQPSEPRDSAVYFCASGSGLAGGQETQYFGPGTRLLVL.